Each of the 15 T cell receptor beta chains below was sequenced from the same sample in a study of response to subunit inactivated influenza vaccine. TCRdb redid the calling of the RT-PCR reads with MiXCR, one entry per CDR3 protein. The sample records approximately 680,000 distinct CDR3 sequences, more than 15% being singletons. The source was PBMCs from blood, collected 12 days after vaccination. The receptors come from a man aged 50-60 years who received an inactivated influenza vaccine.

The chain carries TRBV10-3 and TRBJ1-2; D uncertain. The CDR3 extends over 12 amino acids. V was cut by 7 bases and J by 2 bases, with 8 bases left in between. Germline CDR1 and CDR2: ENHRY and SYGVKD. The CDR3 DNA is TGTGCCATCATGGCCAGAAACTATGGCTACACCTTC. Protein sequence: CAIMARNYGYTF.

This clonotype was observed a single time. Germline is not matched at one junction end, which may reflect a read error. The chain employs TRBV28 and TRBJ2-1; perhaps TRBD2 as D (7 bases). Germline lookup yields CDR1 MDHEN and CDR2 SYDVKM. The CDR3 runs to 11 residues. This CDR3 reads CASTGGHEQIF. The CDR3 nucleotides are TGTGCCAGCACCGGGGGGCATGAGCAGATCTTC. The whole variable domain, filled in from reference TRBV28 and TRBJ2-1, reads DVKVTQSSRYLVKRTGEKVFLECVQDMDHENMFWYRQDPGLGLRLIYFSYDVKMKEKGDIPEGYSVSREKKERFSLILESASTNQTSMYLCASTGGHEQIFGPGTRLTVL.

This chain links TRBV12-3 or TRBV12-4 with TRBJ1-6, with D possibly TRBD1 on 6 matching bases. V gave up 5 bases and J gave up 8 bases, with 13 bases separating them. This CDR3 region has 14 residues. CDR3 in DNA: TGTGCCAGCAGTCCCGGGACATCCTATTCACCCCTCCACTTT. Encoded protein: CASSPGTSYSPLHF.

This clonotype turned up a few times. The CDR3 nucleotides read TGTGCCAGCAGCTTAGCCAGTGCGAAGGGCTCCATATATTTT. This sequence encodes CASSLASAKGSIYF. The V and J genes are TRBV7-2 and TRBJ1-3; D unclear. Germline assignment: CDR1 SGHTA and CDR2 FQGNSA. The CDR3 sequence is 14 residues long. The V end lost 0 bases, the J end lost 11 bases, and 14 bases lay between the germline ends.

A few counts support this clonotype. The chain couples TRBV11-1 to TRBJ2-7, with D uncertain. In germline, CDR1 is SGHAT, CDR2 FQDESV (reference sequence). This CDR3 has 18 amino acids. V was cut by 1 base and J by 5 bases, with 24 bases left in between. The CDR3 is CASSLGVSTELLDHEQYF. The CDR3 coding sequence is TGTGCCAGCAGCTTAGGTGTATCAACGGAGCTGCTTGACCACGAGCAGTACTTC.

This clonotype occurred many times. The rearrangement joins TRBV12-3 or TRBV12-4 to TRBJ2-3; 8 bases are a match to TRBD2. V gave up 3 bases and J gave up 4 bases; unmatched junction bases: 15. The CDR3 consists of 18 residues. CDR3: CASSLVSPLAGWADTQYF. The CDR3 nucleotides read TGTGCCAGCAGTTTGGTGTCCCCCTTAGCGGGATGGGCAGATACGCAGTATTTT.

The DNA for the CDR3 is TGTGCCAGCAGCTTAACGGGCCTTCGAAACACCGGGGAGCTGTTTTTT. Amino acids: CASSLTGLRNTGELFF. The chain couples TRBV7-3 to TRBJ2-2; D gene uncertain. The V gene lost 0 bases and the J gene lost 2 bases, with 10 bases spanning the gap. The length of the CDR3 is 16 residues. Germline V CDR1 and CDR2: SGHTA, FQGTGA.

This clonotype came up a few times. The chain combines TRBV2 with TRBJ2-2; the match to TRBD2 covers 8 bases. The junction had 8 bases not matched to a gene; V was cut back by 6 bases and J by 2 bases. The CDR3 has 16 amino acids. The germline CDR1 and CDR2 sequences are SNHLY and FYNNEI. Here the CDR3 reads CASRRASGLNTGELFF. In DNA form, the CDR3 reads TGTGCCAGCAGGAGGGCTAGCGGGCTTAACACCGGGGAGCTGTTTTTT.

Only a few counts were recorded for this clonotype. The rearrangement uses TRBV7-9 and TRBJ1-4; the D is unclear. The ends were cut back, 3 bases at V and 4 bases at J, with 9 bases in the middle. The CDR3 runs 14 residues. Germline CDR1 reads SEHNR; CDR2 reads FQNEAQ (reference sequence). The CDR3 nucleotides read TGTGCCAGCAGCTTTTCCGCCCGTAATGAAAAACTGTTTTTT. Translation gives CASSFSARNEKLFF.

This clonotype was counted at least ten times. The junction shows a germline mismatch at one end, possibly a read error. The chain links TRBV7-2 to TRBJ2-3; the match to TRBD1 covers 8 bases. This CDR3 spans 14 amino acids. In germline, CDR1 is SGHTA, CDR2 FQGNSA. In DNA form, the CDR3 reads TGCGCCAGCAGCTTGGGACAGGGCACAGATACGCAGTATTTT. Translating gives CASSLGQGTDTQYF.

This clonotype occurred a few times. V usage is TRBV5-5 and J usage is TRBJ2-5; D gene ambiguous. The CDR3 contains 13 residues. V was clipped by 4 bases and J by 5 bases, with 12 bases between them. Germline CDR1 is SGHKS and CDR2 is YYEKEE (reference sequence). CDR3 residues: CASSPTPVETQYF. As DNA, the CDR3 is TGTGCCAGCAGCCCAACTCCGGTGGAGACCCAGTACTTC.

J is TRBJ2-7 and V is TRBV5-6; D may be TRBD2 (6 bases). V dropped 3 bases and J dropped 4 bases, with 26 bases sitting between them. CDR3 length: 18 residues. In germline, CDR1 is SGHDT, CDR2 YYEEEE. The CDR3 DNA follows: TGTGCCAGCAGCTGGGGTTCGCGGGGTCTCCCCCTCACTTACGAGCAGTACTTC. Translation: CASSWGSRGLPLTYEQYF. Together with reference TRBV5-6 and TRBJ2-7, the CDR3 gives the full variable domain: DAGVTQSPTHLIKTRGQQVTLRCSPKSGHDTVSWYQQALGQGPQFIFQYYEEEERQRGNFPDRFSGHQFPNYSSELNVNALLLGDSALYLCASSWGSRGLPLTYEQYFGPGTRLTVT.

This clonotype was counted between two and nine times. The chain carries TRBV13 and TRBJ2-2; 7 nucleotides align to TRBD1. Germline V gene data show CDR1 as PRHDT and CDR2 as FYEKMQ (reference sequence). J was trimmed by 6 bases and V by 6 bases; bases with no gene match: 4. The CDR3 is made up of 13 amino acids. As DNA, the CDR3 is TGTGCCAGCAGACAGGGGATTTCCGGGGAGCTGTTTTTT. Translating gives CASRQGISGELFF.

This chain uses TRBV29-1 with TRBJ2-5; D possibly matches TRBD1 or TRBD2 (6 bases each). The length of the CDR3 is 13 residues. V shed 0 bases and J shed 4 bases, with 9 bases lying between them. Germline CDR1 SQVTM, CDR2 ANQGSEA. DNA of the CDR3: TGCAGCGTTGAAGACGGGGGCTTAGAGACCCAGTACTTC. It specifies CSVEDGGLETQYF.

In its sample, this clonotype was seen many times. The chain employs TRBV9 and TRBJ2-3; possible D gene TRBD2, 5 bases. Trimming removed 3 bases at V and 1 base at J, with 6 bases between. CDR3 size: 13 residues. The V gene's germline CDR1 is SGDLS and CDR2 YYNGEE. The DNA of the CDR3 is TGTGCCAGCAGCGCCGGGGGCACAGATACGCAGTATTTT. Its translation: CASSAGGTDTQYF.